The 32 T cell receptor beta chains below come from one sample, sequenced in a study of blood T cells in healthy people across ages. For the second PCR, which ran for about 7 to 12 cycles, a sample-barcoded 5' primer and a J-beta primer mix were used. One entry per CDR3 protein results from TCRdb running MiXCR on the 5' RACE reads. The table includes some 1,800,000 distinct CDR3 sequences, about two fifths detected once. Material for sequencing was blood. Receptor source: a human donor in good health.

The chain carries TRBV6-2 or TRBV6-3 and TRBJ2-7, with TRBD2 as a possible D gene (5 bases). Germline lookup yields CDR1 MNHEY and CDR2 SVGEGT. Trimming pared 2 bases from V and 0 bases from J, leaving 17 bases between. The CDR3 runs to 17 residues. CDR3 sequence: CASSYGFGGGLSYEQYF. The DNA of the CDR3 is TGTGCCAGCAGTTACGGGTTTGGCGGAGGACTCTCCTACGAGCAGTACTTC.

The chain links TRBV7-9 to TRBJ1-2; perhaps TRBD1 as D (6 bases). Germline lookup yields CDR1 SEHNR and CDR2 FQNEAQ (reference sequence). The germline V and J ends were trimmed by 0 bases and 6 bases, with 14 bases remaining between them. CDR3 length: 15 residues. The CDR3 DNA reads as TGTGCCAGCAGCTTAGCGGCCCAGGGGACGGATGGCTACACCTTC. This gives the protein CASSLAAQGTDGYTF.

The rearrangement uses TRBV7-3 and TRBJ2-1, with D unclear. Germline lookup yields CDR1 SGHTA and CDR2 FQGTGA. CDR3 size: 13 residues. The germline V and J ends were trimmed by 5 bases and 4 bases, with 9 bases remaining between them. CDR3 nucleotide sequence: TGTGCCAGCAGCCTCGCGAAGTACAATGAGCAGTTCTTC. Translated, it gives CASSLAKYNEQFF.

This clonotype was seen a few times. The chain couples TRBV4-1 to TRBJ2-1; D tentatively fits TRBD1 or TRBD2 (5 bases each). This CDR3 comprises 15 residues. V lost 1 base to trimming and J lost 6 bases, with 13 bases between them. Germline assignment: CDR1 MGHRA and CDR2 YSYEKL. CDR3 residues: CASSQVAGSGNEQFF. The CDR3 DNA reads TGCGCCAGCAGCCAAGTGGCAGGGAGCGGCAATGAGCAGTTCTTC.

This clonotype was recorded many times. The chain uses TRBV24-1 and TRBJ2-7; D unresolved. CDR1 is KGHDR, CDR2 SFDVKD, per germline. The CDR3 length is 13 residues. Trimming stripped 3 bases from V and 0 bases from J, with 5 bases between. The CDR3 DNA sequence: TGTGCCACCAGTGATGCCCACTCCTACGAGCAGTACTTC. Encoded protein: CATSDAHSYEQYF.

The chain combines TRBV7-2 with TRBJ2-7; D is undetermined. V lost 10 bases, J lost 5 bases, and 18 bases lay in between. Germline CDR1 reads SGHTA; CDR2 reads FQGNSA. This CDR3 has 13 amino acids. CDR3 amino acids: CATTNRATNEQYF. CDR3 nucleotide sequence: TGTGCCACCACGAACCGGGCTACAAACGAGCAGTACTTC.

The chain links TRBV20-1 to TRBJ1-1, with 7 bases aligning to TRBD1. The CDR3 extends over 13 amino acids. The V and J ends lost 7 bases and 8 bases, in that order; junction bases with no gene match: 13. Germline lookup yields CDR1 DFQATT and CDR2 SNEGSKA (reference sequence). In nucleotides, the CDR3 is TGCAGTGTCGTGGCCCTCGAGGGGGCAGAAGCTTTCTTT. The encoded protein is CSVVALEGAEAFF.

The CDR3, as DNA: TGCAGTGCTAGAGATGGGGTCGGGGTAGATACGCAGTATTTT. Translated: CSARDGVGVDTQYF. The chain links TRBV20-1 to TRBJ2-3; perhaps TRBD2 as D (5 bases). CDR3 length equals 14 residues. CDR1 and CDR2 (germline): DFQATT, SNEGSKA (reference sequence). V dropped 0 bases and J dropped 5 bases, with 12 bases sitting between them.

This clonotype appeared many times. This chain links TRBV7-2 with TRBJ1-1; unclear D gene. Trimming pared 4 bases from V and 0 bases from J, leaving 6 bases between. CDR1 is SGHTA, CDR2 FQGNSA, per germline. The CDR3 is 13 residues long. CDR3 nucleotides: TGTGCCAGCAGCTCCCAGTTGAACACTGAAGCTTTCTTT. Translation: CASSSQLNTEAFF.

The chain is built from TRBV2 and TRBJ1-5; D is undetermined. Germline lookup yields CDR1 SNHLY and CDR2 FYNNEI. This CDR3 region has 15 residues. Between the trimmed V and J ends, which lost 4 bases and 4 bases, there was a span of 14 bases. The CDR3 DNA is TGTGCCAGCAGTGTATTTGGAGCGCGAAATCAGCCCCAGCATTTT. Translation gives CASSVFGARNQPQHF.

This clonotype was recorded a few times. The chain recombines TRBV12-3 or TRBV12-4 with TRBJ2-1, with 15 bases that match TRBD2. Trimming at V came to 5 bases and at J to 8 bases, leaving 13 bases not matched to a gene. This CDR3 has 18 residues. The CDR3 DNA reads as TGTGCCAGCAGTCCCCCGGGACTAGCGGGGGGCCAAGTGGATGAGCAGTTCTTC. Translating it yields CASSPPGLAGGQVDEQFF.

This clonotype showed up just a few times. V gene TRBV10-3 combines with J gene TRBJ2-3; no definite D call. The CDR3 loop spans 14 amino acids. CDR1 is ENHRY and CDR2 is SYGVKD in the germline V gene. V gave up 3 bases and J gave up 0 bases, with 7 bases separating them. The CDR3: CAISDYGSTDTQYF. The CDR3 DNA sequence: TGTGCCATCAGTGATTACGGTAGCACAGATACGCAGTATTTT.

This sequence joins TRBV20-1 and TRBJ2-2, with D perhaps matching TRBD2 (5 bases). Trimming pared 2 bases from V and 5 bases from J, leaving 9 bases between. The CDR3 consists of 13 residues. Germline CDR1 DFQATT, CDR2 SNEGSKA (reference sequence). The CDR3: CSARPRGTGELFF. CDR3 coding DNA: TGCAGTGCTAGACCCCGAGGGACCGGGGAGCTGTTTTTT.

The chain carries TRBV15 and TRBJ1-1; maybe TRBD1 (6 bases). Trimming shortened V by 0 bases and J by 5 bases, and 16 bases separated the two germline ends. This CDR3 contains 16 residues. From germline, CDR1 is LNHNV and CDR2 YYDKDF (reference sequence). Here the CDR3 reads CATSRDYSQGRTEAFF. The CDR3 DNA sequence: TGTGCCACCAGCAGAGATTATTCACAGGGCAGGACTGAAGCTTTCTTT.

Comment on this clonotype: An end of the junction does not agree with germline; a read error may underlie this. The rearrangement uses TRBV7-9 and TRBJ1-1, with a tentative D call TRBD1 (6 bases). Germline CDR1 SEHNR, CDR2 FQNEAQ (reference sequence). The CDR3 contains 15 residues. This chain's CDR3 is CASTLRRGADTEAFF. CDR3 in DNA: TGTGCCAGCACCTTACGCCGGGGGGCGGACACTGAAGCTTTCTTT.

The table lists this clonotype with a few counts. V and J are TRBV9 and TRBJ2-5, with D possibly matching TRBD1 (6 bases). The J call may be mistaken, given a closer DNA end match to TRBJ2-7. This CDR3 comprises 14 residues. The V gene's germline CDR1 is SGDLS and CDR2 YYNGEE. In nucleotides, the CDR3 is TGTGCCAGCAGCGTAGAGGCAGGGGTAACCGAGCAGTACTTC. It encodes CASSVEAGVTEQYF.

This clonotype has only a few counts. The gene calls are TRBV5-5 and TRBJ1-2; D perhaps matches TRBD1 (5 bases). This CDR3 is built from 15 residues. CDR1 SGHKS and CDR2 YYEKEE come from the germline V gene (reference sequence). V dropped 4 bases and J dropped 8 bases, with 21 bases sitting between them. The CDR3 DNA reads TGTGCCAGCAGCACTGTAACCGGGCCGCGGGGCGGCTACACCTTC. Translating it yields CASSTVTGPRGGYTF.

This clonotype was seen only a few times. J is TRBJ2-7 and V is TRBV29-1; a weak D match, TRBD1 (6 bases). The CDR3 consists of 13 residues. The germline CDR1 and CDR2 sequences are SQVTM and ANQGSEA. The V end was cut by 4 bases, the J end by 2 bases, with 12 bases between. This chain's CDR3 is CSVALTGAYEQYF. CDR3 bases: TGCAGCGTTGCCCTGACAGGCGCCTACGAGCAGTACTTC.

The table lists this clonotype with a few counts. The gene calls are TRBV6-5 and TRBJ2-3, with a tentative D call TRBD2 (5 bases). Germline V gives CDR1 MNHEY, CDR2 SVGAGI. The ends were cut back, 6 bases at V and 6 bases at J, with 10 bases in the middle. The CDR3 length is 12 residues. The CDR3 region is CASRRGGDTQYF. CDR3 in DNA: TGTGCCAGCAGGCGAGGCGGGGATACGCAGTATTTT.

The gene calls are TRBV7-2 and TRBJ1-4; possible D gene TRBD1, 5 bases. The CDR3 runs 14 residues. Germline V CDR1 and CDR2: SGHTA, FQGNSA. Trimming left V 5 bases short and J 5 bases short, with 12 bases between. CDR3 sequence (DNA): TGTGCCAGCAGCACCAGGGCCTTCAATGAAAAACTGTTTTTT. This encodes CASSTRAFNEKLFF.

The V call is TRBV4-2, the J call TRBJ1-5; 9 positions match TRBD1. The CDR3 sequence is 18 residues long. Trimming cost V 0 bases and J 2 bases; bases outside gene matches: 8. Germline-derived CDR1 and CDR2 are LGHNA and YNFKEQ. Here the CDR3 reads CASSQDRIRTGGNQPQHF. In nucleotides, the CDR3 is TGTGCCAGCAGCCAAGATAGGATTCGGACAGGGGGCAATCAGCCCCAGCATTTT.

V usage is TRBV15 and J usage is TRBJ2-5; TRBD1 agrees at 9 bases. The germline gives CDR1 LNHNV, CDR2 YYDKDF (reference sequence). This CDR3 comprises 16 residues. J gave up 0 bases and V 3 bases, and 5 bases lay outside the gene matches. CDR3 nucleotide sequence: TGTGCCACCAGCAGGGACAGGGGAGGTCACCAAGAGACCCAGTACTTC. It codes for CATSRDRGGHQETQYF.

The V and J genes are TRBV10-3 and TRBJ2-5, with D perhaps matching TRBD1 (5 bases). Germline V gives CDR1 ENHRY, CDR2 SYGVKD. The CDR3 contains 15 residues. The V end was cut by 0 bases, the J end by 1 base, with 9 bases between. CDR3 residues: CAISESGEPQETQYF. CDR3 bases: TGTGCCATCAGTGAGTCAGGGGAACCCCAAGAGACCCAGTACTTC.

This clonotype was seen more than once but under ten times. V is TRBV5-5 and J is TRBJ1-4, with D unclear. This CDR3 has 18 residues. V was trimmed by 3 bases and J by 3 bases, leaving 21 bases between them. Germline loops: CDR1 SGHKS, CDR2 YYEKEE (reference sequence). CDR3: CASSSGPVGRSANEKLFF. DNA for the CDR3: TGTGCCAGCAGCTCCGGGCCAGTCGGAAGGTCGGCTAATGAAAAACTGTTTTTT. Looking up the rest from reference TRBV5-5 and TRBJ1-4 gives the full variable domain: DAGVTQSPTHLIKTRGQQVTLRCSPISGHKSVSWYQQVLGQGPQFIFQYYEKEERGRGNFPDRFSARQFPNYSSELNVNALLLGDSALYLCASSSGPVGRSANEKLFFGSGTQLSVL.

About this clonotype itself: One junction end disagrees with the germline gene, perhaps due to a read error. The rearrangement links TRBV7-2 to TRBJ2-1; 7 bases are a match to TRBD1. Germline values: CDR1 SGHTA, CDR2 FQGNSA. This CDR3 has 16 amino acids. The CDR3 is CACSSPGQVSYNEQFF. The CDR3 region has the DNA TGTGCCTGCAGCTCCCCCGGACAGGTTTCCTACAATGAGCAGTTCTTC.

CDR3 nucleotide sequence: TGTGCCAGCAGCCAGCGTACAGGGGGAGTTGATGGCTACACCTTC. Protein: CASSQRTGGVDGYTF. The chain is built from TRBV4-2 and TRBJ1-2; 8 bases align to TRBD1. Germline V gene sequence: CDR1 LGHNA, CDR2 YNFKEQ. This CDR3 has 15 residues. V gave up 3 bases and J gave up 6 bases; unmatched junction bases: 9.

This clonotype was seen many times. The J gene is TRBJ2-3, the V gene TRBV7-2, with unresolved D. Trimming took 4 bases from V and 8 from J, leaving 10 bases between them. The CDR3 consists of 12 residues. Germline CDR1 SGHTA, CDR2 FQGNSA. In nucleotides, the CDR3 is TGTGCCAGCAGCTCCATCTCCACTACGCAGTATTTT. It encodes CASSSISTTQYF.

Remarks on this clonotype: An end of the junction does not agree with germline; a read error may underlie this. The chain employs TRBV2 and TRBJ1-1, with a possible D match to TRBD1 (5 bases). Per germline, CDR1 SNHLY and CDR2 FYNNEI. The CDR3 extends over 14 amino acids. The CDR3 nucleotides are TGTGCCGGCAGCAGTGCTATGGGGCGCCCTGAAGCTTTCTTT. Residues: CAGSSAMGRPEAFF.

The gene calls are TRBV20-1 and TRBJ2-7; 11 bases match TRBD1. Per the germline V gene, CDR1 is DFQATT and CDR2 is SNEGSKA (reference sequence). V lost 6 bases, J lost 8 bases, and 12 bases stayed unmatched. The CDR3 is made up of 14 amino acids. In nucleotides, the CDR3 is TGCAGTGCCATTATCCGGGACAGGGGGTTTCAGCAGTACTTC. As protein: CSAIIRDRGFQQYF.

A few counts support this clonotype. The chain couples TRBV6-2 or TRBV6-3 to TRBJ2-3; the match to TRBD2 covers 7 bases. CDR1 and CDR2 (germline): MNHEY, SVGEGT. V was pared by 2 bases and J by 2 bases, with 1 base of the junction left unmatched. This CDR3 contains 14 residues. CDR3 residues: CASSYSGDTDTQYF. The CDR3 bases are TGTGCCAGCAGTTACAGCGGGGACACAGATACGCAGTATTTT.

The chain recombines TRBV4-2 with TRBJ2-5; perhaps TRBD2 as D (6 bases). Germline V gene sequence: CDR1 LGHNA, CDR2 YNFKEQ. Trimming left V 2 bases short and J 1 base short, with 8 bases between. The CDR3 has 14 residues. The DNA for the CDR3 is TGTGCCAGCAGCCAACGGCGGGGCCAAGAGACCCAGTACTTC. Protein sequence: CASSQRRGQETQYF.

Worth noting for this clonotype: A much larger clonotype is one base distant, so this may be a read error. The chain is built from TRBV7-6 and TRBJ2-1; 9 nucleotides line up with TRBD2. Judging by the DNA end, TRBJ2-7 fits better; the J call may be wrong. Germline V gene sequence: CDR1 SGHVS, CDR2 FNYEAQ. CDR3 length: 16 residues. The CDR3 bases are TGTGCCAGCAGCTTACTAGCGGGGAGCTCCTACAATGAGCAGTACTTC. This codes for CASSLLAGSSYNEQYF.